This T cell receptor beta chain was profiled in a study of cytomegalovirus exposure and HLA in healthy donors. Vbeta (60) and Jbeta (13) primers were used in the PCR. Repertoires were generated with immunoSEQ multiplex PCR, while TCRdb's copy carries only in-frame clones and drops some. The table lists roughly 140,000 clones, approximately 79% of them singletons. CDR3 length: 13 residues. Germline V gene data show CDR1 as MNHEY and CDR2 as SMNVEV (reference sequence). Deletions cut 5 bases from V and 0 bases from J, with 6 bases between. The source of this sequence is a young woman in good health and CMV-seronegative. The chain couples TRBV27 to TRBJ2-3, with unresolved D. Sequences were obtained from PBMCs. CDR3 coding DNA: TGTGCCAGCAGTCCTTCTAGCACAGATACGCAGTATTTT. Protein product: CASSPSSTDTQYF.